This T cell receptor beta chain was sequenced in a study of T cell responses to AZD1222 COVID-19 vaccine (dated by TCRdb to the early 2020s). For the wider study: A total of 230 to 250 trial participants underwent TCR sequencing, of whom about 210 received two doses of AZD1222 and about 25 received two doses of the MenACWY control vaccine. Trial participants were enrolled by age into subgroups of 18-55, 56-69 and 70-plus years, and around 150, 28 and 57 TCR-sequenced participants, respectively, were included in these subgroups.

Results and caveats for the whole study, not just this receptor: The vaccine-associated CD4 TCRs covered the entire spike protein, and the dominant responses fell in regions 160-218 and 743-854. The 56-69-year group was small, and its depth increase did not reach significance, likely because of low power. Participants were mostly white British and included more females than males, and it was suggested by the authors that clonal diversity may have been underestimated. No day 14 peak-response samples were available, so repertoires were characterized only after the peak T cell response. Nearly half of unique spike-specific TCRs reportedly recognized epitopes outside regions mutated in the B.1.351 and B.1.1.7 variants. Conclusions about previously exposed vaccinees are limited because only six or seven AZD1222 recipients were SARS-CoV-2 seropositive at baseline. Spike-specific TCR breadth and depth rose significantly after two AZD1222 doses compared with day 0 and with MenACWY recipients.

What this sample's time point label stands for: about 28 days (+/-7) after the second vaccine dose. The treatment or condition label here, explained by the study, means: meningococcal conjugate vaccine given as trial control. Vaccinee samples came from UK trials COV001 and COV002, including a single-blind randomized controlled phase 2/3 trial of AZD1222 (ChAdOx1 nCoV-19) in healthy adults. Trial participant PBMC samples were collected at day 0 and day 28 after the second dose for TCRbeta chain sequencing. A note on this clone: Its antigen is not yet known. Per-nucleotide qualities are absent, and no much larger clonotype sits a single base away.

The CDR3 spans 16 residues, from the cysteine through the phenylalanine. Just CDR3 DNA is preserved here, 48 bases in frame from base 1. The germline ends are 14 bases apart after V is trimmed by 4 bases and J by 0 bases. Based on the germline V gene, the CDR1 and CDR2 sequences are SGDLS and YYNGEE. The CDR3 regions of human TCRbeta chains were analyzed by immunosequencing. The study's own analysis went as follows. Repertoire TCRs were matched against a reference library of SARS-CoV-2-specific TCRs generated with the MIRA antigen-specificity platform. Breadth was defined as the fraction of unique TCRs that were SARS-CoV-2-associated, and depth was defined as the fraction of total T cells that were SARS-CoV-2-associated. Using the MIRA data, each spike-specific TCR was assigned both to the spike region to which the TCR was reactive and to a CD4 or CD8 class. Log10-transformed breadth and depth values were compared by one-way ANOVA with Sidak's multiple comparisons tests. As stored in TCRdb, this immuneACCESS dataset retains in-frame rearrangements with V and J assigned. A fraction of the clones does not appear; measured against another copy, unresolved V genes explain less than half of the discrepancy, and the remainder lacks a known reason. Clone size and V and J calls were adopted from that table, with D and trimming inferred from the DNA. For this sample there are around 140,000 clones; 88% appear just once. The leading ten clones occupy 5% to 6.5% of the sample.

The sample here was peripheral blood, taken 28 days after the second dose of the MenACWY control vaccine. In this chain, TRBV9 is recombined with TRBJ1-3, with an unclear D gene assignment. This receptor was identified in an adult who received the MenACWY meningococcal vaccine as a control. Here is the DNA: TGTGCCAGCAGCCCATCATCGGTGCACTCTGGAAACACCATATATTTT. Its amino acids are CASSPSSVHSGNTIYF. The full variable domain, with segments outside the CDR3 supplied by the reference TRBV9 and TRBJ1-3 proteins, appears as DSGVTQTPKHLITATGQRVTLRCSPRSGDLSVYWYQQSLDQGLQFLIQYYNGEERAKGNILERFSAQQFPDLHSELNLSSLELGDSALYFCASSPSSVHSGNTIYFGEGSWLTVV.